A single sample is the source of the 4 T cell receptor beta chains below, sequenced in a study of radiation and T cells in renal cell carcinoma. Treatment here: treatment-naive control, cytoreductive nephrectomy. Profiled with immunoSEQ multiplex PCR; TCRdb holds only in-frame clones, not every one. The table lists roughly 21,000 clones, 45% to 65% of them singletons. The starting material was tumor tissue, obtained from a patient whose treatment was nephrectomy without radiotherapy. All receptors derive from a human donor with renal cell carcinoma.

The genes are TRBV5-6 and TRBJ1-4, with 9 bases matching TRBD1. In germline, CDR1 is SGHDT, CDR2 YYEEEE. The V and J ends lost 3 bases and 0 bases, in that order; junction bases with no gene match: 3. This CDR3 has 16 residues. The DNA for the CDR3 is TGTGCCAGCAGCTCTAGACAGGGGGCAACTAATGAAAAACTGTTTTTT. Its protein product is CASSSRQGATNEKLFF.

At least ten counts were recorded for this clone. V usage is TRBV11-2 and J usage is TRBJ2-1; the D is unclear. The CDR3 has 11 residues. Germline CDR1 is SGHAT and CDR2 is FQNNGV. With 6 bases removed from V and 3 bases from J, the gap between germline ends came to 3 bases. Here the CDR3 DNA reads TGTGCCAGCAGGCACTACAATGAGCAGTTCTTC. It codes for CASRHYNEQFF.

The CDR3 region has the DNA TGTGCCAGCAGCTTAGCCGATCCAGGCGGGGCGACCCCAGGGACCCAGTACTTC. Translating it yields CASSLADPGGATPGTQYF. The chain employs TRBV7-2 and TRBJ2-5, with a tentative D call TRBD2 (6 bases). Trimming took off 0 bases at V and 7 bases at J, with 24 bases between the two ends. The CDR3 runs 18 residues. Germline CDR1 reads SGHTA; CDR2 reads FQGNSA.

The rearrangement joins TRBV6-1 to TRBJ2-7; D ambiguous. V dropped 2 bases and J dropped 5 bases, with 16 bases sitting between them. CDR1 and CDR2 from the germline V gene are MNHNS and SASEGT. The CDR3 is 15 residues long. The CDR3 DNA follows: TGTGCCAGCAGTGAAAGGTTTGAAGGGTACCACGAGCAGTACTTC. Its translation is CASSERFEGYHEQYF.